This T cell receptor beta chain was identified in a study of post-analysis software for immune sequencing data. For the study at large: Included among the disease courses, which were recorded for the cohort, were relapsing-remitting, secondary progressive and progressive-relapsing multiple sclerosis.

At least ten counts were recorded for this clonotype. What it recognizes is unknown. Study-wide results and limits: Strong co-clustering by F measure was evident for samples that had been prepared in the same batch. A significant reduction in normalized Chao1 diversity was observed in multiple sclerosis patients versus controls.

Unique molecular identifiers had been added to the TCR beta cDNA libraries. Researchers reported roughly 510,000 cDNA molecules coming from around 1 to 9.1 million T cells. TCRdb recomputed calls from the PCR reads with MiXCR, one row per CDR3 protein. The sample shows about 210,000 distinct CDR3 sequences, approximately 29% of them seen only once. The sequencing sample was made of blood. The source of this sequence is a girl under 18 with multiple sclerosis.

The CDR3 reads CASSSSEETQYF. DNA for the CDR3: TGTGCCAGCAGTTCCTCTGAAGAGACCCAGTACTTC. The rearrangement links TRBV6-5 to TRBJ2-5; D gene unclear. Germline CDR1 reads MNHEY; CDR2 reads SVGAGI. V was clipped by 4 bases and J by 3 bases, with 6 bases between them. This CDR3 comprises 12 residues.